These 3 T cell receptor beta chains were sequenced from one sample in a study of blood T cell repertoires in COVID-19. Produced via immunoSEQ multiplex PCR; TCRdb's table is partial and in-frame only. The data contain about 300,000 clones, about 82% of them singletons. Source material: peripheral blood. The receptors were sampled from a woman between 45 and 60 years old with acute or convalescent COVID-19.

The chain has TRBV27 and TRBJ1-5; D is ambiguous. CDR3 size: 13 residues. Germline assignment: CDR1 MNHEY and CDR2 SMNVEV (reference sequence). V was pared by 6 bases and J by 7 bases, with 13 bases between. The CDR3 nucleotides read TGTGCCAGCAGCCCCGCTGCGGGCCAGCCCCAGCATTTT. This translates into CASSPAAGQPQHF.

In regard to this clone: Relative to the germline gene, one junction end is altered; a read error may explain this. This chain connects TRBV11-3 to TRBJ1-1, with D perhaps matching TRBD1 (5 bases). Germline CDR1 is SGHNT and CDR2 is YENEEA. The CDR3 totals 13 residues. The CDR3 loop is CASSEGTGTETFF. The CDR3 bases are TGTGCCAGCAGCGAGGGGACCGGGACTGAAACTTTCTTT.

The CDR3 bases are TGTGCCAGCACCCGGACAGGGGTCGCAGAGACCCAGTACTTC. It codes for CASTRTGVAETQYF. This rearrangement joins TRBV6-5 to TRBJ2-5; TRBD1 matches at 9 bases. CDR1 MNHEY and CDR2 SVGAGI come from the germline V gene. CDR3 length: 14 residues. V trimming: 7 bases; J trimming: 4 bases; junction bases outside the gene matches: 7.